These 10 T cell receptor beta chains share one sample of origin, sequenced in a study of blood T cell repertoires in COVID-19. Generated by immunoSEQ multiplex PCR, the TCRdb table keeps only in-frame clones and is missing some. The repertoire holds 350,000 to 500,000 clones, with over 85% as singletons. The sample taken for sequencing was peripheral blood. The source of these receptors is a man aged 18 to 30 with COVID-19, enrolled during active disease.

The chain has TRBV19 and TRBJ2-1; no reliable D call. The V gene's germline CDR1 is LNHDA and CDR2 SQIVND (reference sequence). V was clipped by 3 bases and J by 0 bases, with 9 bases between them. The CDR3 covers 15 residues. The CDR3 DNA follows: TGTGCCAGTAGTATGGGCATGAGCTCCTACAATGAGCAGTTCTTC. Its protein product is CASSMGMSSYNEQFF.

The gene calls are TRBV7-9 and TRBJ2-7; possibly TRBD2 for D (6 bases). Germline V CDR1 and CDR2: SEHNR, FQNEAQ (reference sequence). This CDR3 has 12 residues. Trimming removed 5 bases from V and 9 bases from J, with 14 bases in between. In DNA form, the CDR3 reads TGTGCCAGCAGCCCTTCCCGGCGGGGGCAGTACTTC. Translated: CASSPSRRGQYF.

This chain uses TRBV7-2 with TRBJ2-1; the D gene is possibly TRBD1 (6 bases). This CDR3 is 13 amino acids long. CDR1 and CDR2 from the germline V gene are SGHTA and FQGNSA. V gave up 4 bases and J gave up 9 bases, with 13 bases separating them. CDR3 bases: TGTGCCAGCAGCTCAAGAACAGGGCCTGAGCAGTTCTTC. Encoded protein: CASSSRTGPEQFF.

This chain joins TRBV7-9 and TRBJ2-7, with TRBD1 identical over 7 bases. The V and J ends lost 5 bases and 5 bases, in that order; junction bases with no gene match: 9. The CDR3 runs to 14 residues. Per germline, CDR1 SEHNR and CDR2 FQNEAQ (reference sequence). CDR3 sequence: CASSLTDRDHEQYF. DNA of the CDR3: TGTGCCAGCAGCCTAACCGACAGGGACCACGAGCAGTACTTC.

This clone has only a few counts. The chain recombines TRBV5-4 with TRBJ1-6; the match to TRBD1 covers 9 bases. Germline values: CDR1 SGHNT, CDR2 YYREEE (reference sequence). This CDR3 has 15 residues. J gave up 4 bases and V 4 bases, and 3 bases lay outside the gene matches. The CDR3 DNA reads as TGTGCCAGCAGCCAGGGGACAGGGTATAATTCACCCCTCCACTTT. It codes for CASSQGTGYNSPLHF.

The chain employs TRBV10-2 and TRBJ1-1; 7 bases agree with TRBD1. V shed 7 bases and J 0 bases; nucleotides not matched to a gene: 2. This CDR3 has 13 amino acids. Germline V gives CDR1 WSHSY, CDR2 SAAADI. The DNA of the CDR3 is TGCGCCAGCAAGCAGGGGGTGAACACTGAAGCTTTCTTT. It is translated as CASKQGVNTEAFF.

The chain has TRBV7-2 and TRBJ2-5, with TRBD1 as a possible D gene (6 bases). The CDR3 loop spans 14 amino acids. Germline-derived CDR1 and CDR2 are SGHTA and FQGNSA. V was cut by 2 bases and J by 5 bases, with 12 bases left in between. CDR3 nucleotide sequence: TGTGCCAGCAGCTTATCTGGGGGCAGGGAGACCCAGTACTTC. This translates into CASSLSGGRETQYF.

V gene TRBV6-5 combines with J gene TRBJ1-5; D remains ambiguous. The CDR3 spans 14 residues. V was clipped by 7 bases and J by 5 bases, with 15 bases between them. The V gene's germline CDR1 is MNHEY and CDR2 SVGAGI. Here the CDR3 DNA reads TGTGCCAGCAAAATTGGGTCGGGTCATCAGCCCCAGCATTTT. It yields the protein CASKIGSGHQPQHF.

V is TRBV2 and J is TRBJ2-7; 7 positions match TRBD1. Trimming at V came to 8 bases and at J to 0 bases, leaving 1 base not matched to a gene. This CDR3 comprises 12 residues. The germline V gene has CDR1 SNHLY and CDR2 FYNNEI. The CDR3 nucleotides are TGTGCCAGCGGGACAGTCTCCTACGAGCAGTACTTC. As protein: CASGTVSYEQYF. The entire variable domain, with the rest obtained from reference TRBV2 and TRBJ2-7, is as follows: EPEVTQTPSHQVTQMGQEVILRCVPISNHLYFYWYRQILGQKVEFLVSFYNNEISEKSEIFDDQFSVERPDGSNFTLKIRSTKLEDSAMYFCASGTVSYEQYFGPGTRLTVT.

CDR3 in amino acids: CASSEKLGREGFNEKLFF. CDR3 coding DNA: TGTGCCAGCAGTGAAAAACTGGGGAGGGAGGGTTTTAATGAAAAACTGTTTTTT. This chain links TRBV6-1 with TRBJ1-4; D is undetermined. The CDR3 runs to 18 residues. Germline CDR1 MNHNS, CDR2 SASEGT. Trimming removed 2 bases at V and 4 bases at J, with 20 bases between.